The clone carrying this TCR beta chain was seen a few times. Its specificity is unknown. In the PCR, 60 Vbeta and 13 Jbeta primers were used. Some clones are missing from TCRdb's copy, which holds only in-frame ones; the method was immunoSEQ multiplex PCR. The profile shows tens of thousands of clones, about 79% of them singletons. The entry originates in a study of cytomegalovirus exposure and HLA in healthy donors. Study results and caveats: A later analysis linked 15,000 to 20,000 TCR beta sequences to HLA alleles at 0.05 false discovery rate. In a later analysis, V- and J-gene trimming of beta chains associated with a DCLRE1C missense variant, replicated independently. It emerged from a later analysis that several of the most significant clusters appeared to be linked to common viral pathogens.

J lost 3 bases, V lost 7 bases, and 4 bases had no gene match. Germline CDR1 and CDR2: SQVTM and ANQGSEA. This CDR3 has 14 residues. This clonotype was sampled from a man aged 50 to 60 in good health and CMV-seronegative. The sample comprised PBMCs. The J gene is TRBJ2-5, the V gene TRBV29-1; 14 bases are a match to TRBD2. CDR3 sequence (DNA): TGCAGCGCAGGGACTAGCGGGAGTAAAGAGACCCAGTACTTC. Protein sequence: CSAGTSGSKETQYF.